This is a list of T cell receptor beta chains from one sample in a study of CD8 T cells in Susac syndrome. One entry per CDR3 protein results from TCRdb running MiXCR on the immunoSEQ multiplex PCR reads. This table holds about 66,000 distinct CDR3 sequences, around 96% found once. Sequencing was performed on CD8+ T cells from PBMCs. These receptors all come from a human donor with multiple sclerosis. Each CDR3 is given with its conserved first and last residue. The D gene is left open where the match is weak. Size is omitted from some rows. Given values are once, few, many or a class for expanded clones.

J gene	D gene	clone size	V gene	CDR3 DNA	CDR3 protein
TRBJ2-7	TRBD2	NA	TRBV20-1	TGCAGTGCTAGACAGCGGGAGAAGGTCTACGAGCAGTACTTC	CSARQREKVYEQYF
TRBJ1-1	TRBD1	NA	TRBV28	TGTGCCAGCAGTTACAGGGGGCTCGATGAAGCTTTCTTT	CASSYRGLDEAFF
TRBJ2-1	TRBD2	NA	TRBV7-8	TGTGCCAGCAGCTCAAATAGGGGGTCTAGCGGGTCCCTAGCCCACAATGAGCAGTTCTTC	CASSSNRGSSGSLAHNEQFF
TRBJ1-6	TRBD1	once	TRBV30	TGTGCCTGGAGCCTCACCGGGACAGGGTTGTCACCCCTCCACTTT	CAWSLTGTGLSPLHF
TRBJ2-3	NA	NA	TRBV6-1	TGTGCCAGCAGTGAAGGGGTGGTTAGCGCATACCCCACAGATACGCAGTATTTT	CASSEGVVSAYPTDTQYF
TRBJ1-1	NA	NA	TRBV30	TGTGCCTGGGGTACGGTGGACACTGAAGCTTTCTTT	CAWGTVDTEAFF
TRBJ2-3	NA	NA	TRBV4-1	TGCGCCAGCAGCGCGGGCCCCGGTCCAGATACGCAGTATTTT	CASSAGPGPDTQYF
TRBJ2-2	NA	NA	TRBV3-1	TGTGCCAGCAGGGGCAGTCAGAACACCGGGGAGCTGTTTTTT	CASRGSQNTGELFF
TRBJ2-5	NA	NA	TRBV27	TGTGCCAGCAGCCATGGGAACCAAGAGACCCAGTACTTC	CASSHGNQETQYF
TRBJ1-2	NA	NA	TRBV5-8	TGTGCCAGCAGCCCTTTAGTTCCGTCCCTGGCTAACTATGGCTACACCTTC	CASSPLVPSLANYGYTF
TRBJ2-1	NA	NA	TRBV5-1	TGCGCCAGCAGCCTCCTCCCGAGGGATGAGCAGTTCTTC	CASSLLPRDEQFF
TRBJ2-1	TRBD1	NA	TRBV24-1	TGTGCCACCAGTGATCCCCTGCGAACCGGGACAGGGGGCAATGAGCAGTTCTTC	CATSDPLRTGTGGNEQFF
TRBJ2-3	NA	NA	TRBV27	TGTGCCAGCAGTCCTTCAGGGGAATACCCAGATACGCAGTATTTT	CASSPSGEYPDTQYF
TRBJ2-3	NA	NA	TRBV6-9	TGTGCCAGCAGTTATTTGGGGTGGTCAGACACAGATACGCAGTATTTT	CASSYLGWSDTDTQYF
TRBJ2-1	NA	NA	TRBV7-9	TGTGCCAGCAGCACCCCCGGCAATCTCAATGAGCAGTTCTTC	CASSTPGNLNEQFF
TRBJ1-1	NA	NA	TRBV3-1	TGTGCCAGCAGCCGGGATCTGAACCGTGAAGCTTTCTTT	CASSRDLNREAFF
TRBJ2-2	NA	NA	TRBV3-1	TGTGCCAGCAGCTCGGGACCCGAGCTGTTTTTT	CASSSGPELFF
TRBJ1-1	NA	NA	TRBV12-3/TRBV12-4	TGTGCCAGCAGTCAGGCGCAGACTGAAGCTTTCTTT	CASSQAQTEAFF
TRBJ2-1	NA	NA	TRBV7-3	TGTGCCAGCAGGTCGAACAATGAGCAGTTCTTC	CASRSNNEQFF
TRBJ2-1	NA	NA	TRBV29-1	TGCAGCGCTGAGAAATACAATGAGCAGTTCTTC	CSAEKYNEQFF
TRBJ2-1	NA	NA	TRBV24-1	TGTGCCACCAGTGATCCCCAGGGAATCAATGAGCAGTTCTTC	CATSDPQGINEQFF